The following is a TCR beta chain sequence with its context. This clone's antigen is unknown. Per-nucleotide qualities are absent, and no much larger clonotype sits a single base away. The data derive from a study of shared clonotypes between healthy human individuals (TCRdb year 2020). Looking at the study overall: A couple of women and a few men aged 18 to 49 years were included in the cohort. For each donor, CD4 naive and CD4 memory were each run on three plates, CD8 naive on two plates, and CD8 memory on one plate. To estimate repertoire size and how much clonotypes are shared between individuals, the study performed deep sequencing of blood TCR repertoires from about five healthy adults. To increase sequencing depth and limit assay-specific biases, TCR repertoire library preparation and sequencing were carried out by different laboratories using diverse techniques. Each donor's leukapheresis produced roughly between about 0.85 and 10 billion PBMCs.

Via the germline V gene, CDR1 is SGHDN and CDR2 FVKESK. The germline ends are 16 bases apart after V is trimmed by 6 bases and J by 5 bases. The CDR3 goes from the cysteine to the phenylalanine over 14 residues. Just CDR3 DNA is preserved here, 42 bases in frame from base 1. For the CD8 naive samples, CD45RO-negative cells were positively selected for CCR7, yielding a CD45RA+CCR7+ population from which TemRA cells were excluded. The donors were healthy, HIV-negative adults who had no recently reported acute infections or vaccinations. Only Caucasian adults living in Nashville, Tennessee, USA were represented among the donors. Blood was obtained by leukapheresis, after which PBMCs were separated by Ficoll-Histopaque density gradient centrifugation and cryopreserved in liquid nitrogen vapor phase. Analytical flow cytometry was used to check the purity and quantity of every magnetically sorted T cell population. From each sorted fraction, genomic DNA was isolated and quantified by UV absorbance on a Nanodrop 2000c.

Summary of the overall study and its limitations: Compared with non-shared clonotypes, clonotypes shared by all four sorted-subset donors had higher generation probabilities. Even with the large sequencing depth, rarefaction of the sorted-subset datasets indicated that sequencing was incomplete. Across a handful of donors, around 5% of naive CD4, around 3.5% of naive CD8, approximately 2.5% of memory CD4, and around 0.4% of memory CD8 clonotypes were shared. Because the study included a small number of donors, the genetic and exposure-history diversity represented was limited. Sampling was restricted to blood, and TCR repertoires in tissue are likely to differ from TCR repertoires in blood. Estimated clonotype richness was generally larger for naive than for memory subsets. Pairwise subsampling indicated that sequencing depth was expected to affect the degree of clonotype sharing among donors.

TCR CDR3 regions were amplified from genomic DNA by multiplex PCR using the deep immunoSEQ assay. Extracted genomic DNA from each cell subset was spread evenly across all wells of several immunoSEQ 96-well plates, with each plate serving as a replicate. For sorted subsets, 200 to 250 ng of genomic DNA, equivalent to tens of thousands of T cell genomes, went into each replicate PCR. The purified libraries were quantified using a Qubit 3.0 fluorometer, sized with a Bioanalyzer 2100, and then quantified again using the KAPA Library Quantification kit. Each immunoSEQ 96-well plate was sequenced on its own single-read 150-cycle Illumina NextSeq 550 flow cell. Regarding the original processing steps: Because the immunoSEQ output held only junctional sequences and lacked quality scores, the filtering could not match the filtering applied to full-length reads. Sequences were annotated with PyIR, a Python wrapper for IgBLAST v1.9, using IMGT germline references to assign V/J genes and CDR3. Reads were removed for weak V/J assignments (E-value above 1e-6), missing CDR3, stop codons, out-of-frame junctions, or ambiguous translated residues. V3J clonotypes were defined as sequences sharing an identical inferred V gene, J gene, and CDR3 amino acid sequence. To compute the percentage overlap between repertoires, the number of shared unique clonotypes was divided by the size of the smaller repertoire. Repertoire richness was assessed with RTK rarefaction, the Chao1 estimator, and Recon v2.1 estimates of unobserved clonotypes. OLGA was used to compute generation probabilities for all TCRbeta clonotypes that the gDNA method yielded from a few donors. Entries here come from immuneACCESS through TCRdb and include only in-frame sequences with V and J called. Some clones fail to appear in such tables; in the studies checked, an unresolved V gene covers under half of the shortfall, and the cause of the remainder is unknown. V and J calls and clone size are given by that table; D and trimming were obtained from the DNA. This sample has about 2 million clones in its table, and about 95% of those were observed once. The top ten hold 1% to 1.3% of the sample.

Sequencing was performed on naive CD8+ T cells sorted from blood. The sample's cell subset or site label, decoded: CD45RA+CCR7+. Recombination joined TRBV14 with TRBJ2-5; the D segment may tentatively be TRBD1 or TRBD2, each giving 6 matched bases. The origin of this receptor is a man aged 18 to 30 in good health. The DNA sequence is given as TGTGCCAGCAGGGGGGGACACGAACAGGAGACCCAGTACTTC. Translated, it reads CASRGGHEQETQYF.